The present T cell receptor (beta chain) was sequenced within a study of blood T cell repertoires in COVID-19. Study-level information: T cells, B-cell-depleted T cells, or PBMCs provided the cDNA or gDNA that served as material.

Authors' processing steps: Using reference gene primer amplification, nucleated cell counts were estimated. TCRdb's table, derived via immunoSEQ multiplex PCR, lists solely in-frame clones and lacks some. D and trimming come from the DNA, and the V and J calls and clone size come from that table. The sample lists 150,000 or so clones, roughly 80% occurring once. CDR1 KGHSH and CDR2 LQKENI come from the germline V gene. V was cut by 5 bases and J by 4 bases, with 5 bases left in between. CDR3 length: 11 amino acids. The sample consisted of peripheral blood. The clonotype originates from a woman between 50 and 59 years old with active or convalescent COVID-19. The rearrangement links TRBV18 to TRBJ2-5, with D hard to call. CDR3 in DNA: TGTGCCAGCTCAACGGGAGAGACCCAGTACTTC. Protein: CASSTGETQYF.